One and the same sample provided the 12 T cell receptor beta chains below, sequenced in a study of T cells expressing NK-cell markers. TCRdb reanalyzed the 5' RACE reads, giving one entry per CDR3 protein sequence and no DNA. The table for this sample gives roughly 150,000 distinct CDR3 sequences. The specimen sequenced was blood T cells: a sorted CD56 or NKG2C T cell subset, CD4+ or CD8+ T cells, or bulk PBMC T cells (not recorded which). These receptors all come from a woman between 18 and 70 years old in good health.

V gene TRBV7-3 combines with J gene TRBJ1-1; TCRdb gives TRBD1 as the D gene, but with no DNA this cannot be confirmed. Per germline, CDR1 SGHTA and CDR2 FQGTGA. The CDR3 consists of 18 residues. CDR3 sequence reads: CASSLIWDSHSMNTEAFF.

The CDR3 here is CASSLEGKNNQPQHF. This chain uses TRBV27 with TRBJ1-5. This CDR3 is built from 15 residues. Germline-derived CDR1 and CDR2 are MNHEY and SMNVEV (reference sequence).

The chain uses TRBV27 and TRBJ2-7; absent DNA, TCRdb's TRBD2 call cannot be checked. Germline V gene data show CDR1 as MNHEY and CDR2 as SMNVEV (reference sequence). CDR3 length equals 18 residues. The CDR3 protein is CASSLLGLAGRHSYEQYF.

The V gene is TRBV24-1, the J gene TRBJ1-5; TCRdb selects TRBD1, and the lack of DNA leaves this call unchecked. Germline CDR1 reads KGHDR; CDR2 reads SFDVKD. The length of the CDR3 is 15 residues. The CDR3 reads CATSEGTVINQPQHF.

The chain employs TRBV5-1 and TRBJ1-1. There are 14 residues in the CDR3. CDR1 SGHRS and CDR2 YFSETQ come from the germline V gene. The CDR3 reads CASSLGQGPDDAFF.

CDR3 amino acids: CASSQDGHRGLNQPQHF. The rearrangement links TRBV4-1 to TRBJ1-5; TCRdb indicates TRBD1, and absent DNA this call remains unverified. The CDR3 is 17 amino acids. CDR1 is MGHRA, CDR2 YSYEKL, per germline.

The chain carries TRBV10-3 and TRBJ1-2; the TRBD1 assignment by TCRdb is unverifiable without DNA. Germline values: CDR1 ENHRY, CDR2 SYGVKD. This CDR3 has 12 amino acids. This CDR3 is CAISITGNGYTF.

The genes are TRBV20-1 and TRBJ2-1; lacking DNA, the TRBD1 call made by TCRdb goes unchecked. CDR1 and CDR2 from the germline V gene are DFQATT and SNEGSKA (reference sequence). This CDR3 region has 13 residues. This CDR3 reads CSAPSGFYNEQFF.

The V and J genes are TRBV6-1 and TRBJ2-1; lacking DNA, the TRBD1 call made by TCRdb goes unchecked. Germline CDR1 reads MNHNS; CDR2 reads SASEGT. CDR3 size: 18 residues. This CDR3 reads CASRPRGQVPSSYNEQFF.

The J gene is TRBJ2-7, the V gene TRBV28; as DNA is missing, the TRBD1 call by TCRdb cannot be tested. This CDR3 spans 15 amino acids. CDR1 and CDR2 (germline): MDHEN, SYDVKM. Here the CDR3 reads CASSDTGGVTYEQYF.

The rearrangement joins TRBV14 to TRBJ2-3; TCRdb's D call, TRBD2, is unchecked because there is no DNA. Per the germline V gene, CDR1 is SGHDN and CDR2 is FVKESK. There are 15 residues in the CDR3. This CDR3 is CASSLGLSGTDTQYF.

The gene calls are TRBV7-8 and TRBJ2-1; TCRdb's assignment of TRBD2 cannot be checked, as there is no DNA. Germline V CDR1 and CDR2: SGHVS, FQNEAQ. There are 17 residues in the CDR3. The CDR3: CASSLVGLAGTYNEQFF.